These T cell receptor beta chains were read from a single sample in a study of blood T cell repertoires in COVID-19. Here immunoSEQ multiplex PCR was the method, and the copy in TCRdb shows in-frame clones only, minus some. The sample consists of over 150,000 clones, approximately 85% of them appearing once. The sample comprised PBMCs or T cells enriched from blood (not recorded which). Receptors were obtained from a woman aged 18 to 35 who had recovered from COVID-19. CDR3s include the opening cysteine and the closing phenylalanine or tryptophan. The order of the fields is V gene, D gene, J gene, clone size, CDR3 DNA, CDR3 protein. A D gene is named only where the DNA matches it firmly. Where a row states a size, it is once, few, many or the class of an expanded clone; other rows omit it.

V gene: TRBV2
D gene: NA
J gene: TRBJ1-5
clone size: few
CDR3 DNA: TGTGCCAGCAGTGGGGGCAGGGTTAATCAGCCCCAGCATTTT
CDR3 protein: CASSGGRVNQPQHF

V gene: TRBV7-8
D gene: TRBD1
J gene: TRBJ1-5
clone size: NA
CDR3 DNA: TGTGCCAGCAGCCGACGACGGGACAGTAGCAATCAGCCCCAGCATTTT
CDR3 protein: CASSRRRDSSNQPQHF

V gene: TRBV10-3
D gene: NA
J gene: TRBJ2-7
clone size: NA
CDR3 DNA: TGTGCCATCAGTGCGGACTCCCCTCTCCTTAGCGAGCAGTACTTC
CDR3 protein: CAISADSPLLSEQYF

V gene: TRBV5-1
D gene: TRBD1
J gene: TRBJ2-3
clone size: NA
CDR3 DNA: TGCGCCAGCAGCTCCAGACAGGGGGTGGAATTAGATACGCAGTATTTT
CDR3 protein: CASSSRQGVELDTQYF

V gene: TRBV19
D gene: TRBD2
J gene: TRBJ2-7
clone size: NA
CDR3 DNA: TGTGCCAGTAGTATCAGGCTAGCGGACTACGAGCAGTACTTC
CDR3 protein: CASSIRLADYEQYF

V gene: TRBV5-1
D gene: TRBD1
J gene: TRBJ2-5
clone size: NA
CDR3 DNA: TGCGCCAGCAGCTTGGACGGGACAGGGGGCAGTCAGACCCAGTACTTC
CDR3 protein: CASSLDGTGGSQTQYF

V gene: TRBV6-2/TRBV6-3
D gene: TRBD2
J gene: TRBJ2-2
clone size: NA
CDR3 DNA: TGTGCCAGCAGTTACGAGCGGGGGTTCCCCGGGGAGCTGTTTTTT
CDR3 protein: CASSYERGFPGELFF

V gene: TRBV28
D gene: TRBD2
J gene: TRBJ2-3
clone size: NA
CDR3 DNA: TGTGCCAGCAGTTTGACTAGCGGAAGCACAGATACGCAGTATTTT
CDR3 protein: CASSLTSGSTDTQYF

V gene: TRBV5-6
D gene: TRBD1
J gene: TRBJ2-7
clone size: NA
CDR3 DNA: TGTGCCAGCAGCTTGGGGACAGGGAAGTCCGGGCAGTACTTC
CDR3 protein: CASSLGTGKSGQYF

V gene: TRBV28
D gene: NA
J gene: TRBJ2-2
clone size: NA
CDR3 DNA: TGTGCCAGCAGTTTGGAGTTAGACACCGGGGAGCTGTTTTTT
CDR3 protein: CASSLELDTGELFF

V gene: TRBV19
D gene: NA
J gene: TRBJ2-1
clone size: NA
CDR3 DNA: TGTGCCAGTAGTATGGGTCTAGTCCCTAGCAATGAGCAGTTCTTC
CDR3 protein: CASSMGLVPSNEQFF

V gene: TRBV28
D gene: TRBD1
J gene: TRBJ2-1
clone size: NA
CDR3 DNA: TGTGCCAGCAGTTTAGGGGACAGGTCCTACAATGAGCAGTTCTTC
CDR3 protein: CASSLGDRSYNEQFF

V gene: TRBV6-6
D gene: NA
J gene: TRBJ2-7
clone size: NA
CDR3 DNA: TGTGCCAGCAGTTACTCGCCGAACAGGAGTCCTCGGTACTTC
CDR3 protein: CASSYSPNRSPRYF

V gene: TRBV19
D gene: NA
J gene: TRBJ2-5
clone size: NA
CDR3 DNA: TGTGCCAGTAGTATAGATCCTTCAGGGCTAGAGACCCAGTACTTC
CDR3 protein: CASSIDPSGLETQYF

V gene: TRBV27
D gene: TRBD2
J gene: TRBJ2-3
clone size: NA
CDR3 DNA: TGTGCCAGCAGTTGGGGGGGGTCGATAGATACGCAGTATTTT
CDR3 protein: CASSWGGSIDTQYF

V gene: TRBV2
D gene: NA
J gene: TRBJ1-1
clone size: once
CDR3 DNA: TGTGCCAGCAGTGAAGAACCCCTAGGCGTCACTGAAGCTTTCTTT
CDR3 protein: CASSEEPLGVTEAFF

V gene: TRBV28
D gene: TRBD1
J gene: TRBJ1-5
clone size: NA
CDR3 DNA: TGTGCCAGCAAGATACAGGGGGGCGGTCAGCCCCAGCATTTT
CDR3 protein: CASKIQGGGQPQHF

V gene: TRBV9
D gene: TRBD1
J gene: TRBJ2-7
clone size: once
CDR3 DNA: TGTGCCAGCAGCACAGGGACAGGTTTCTACGAGCAGTACTTC
CDR3 protein: CASSTGTGFYEQYF

V gene: TRBV7-2
D gene: NA
J gene: TRBJ1-2
clone size: NA
CDR3 DNA: TGTGCCAGCAGCTTCGGACAGCCTTGGAACTATGGCTACACCTTC
CDR3 protein: CASSFGQPWNYGYTF

V gene: TRBV5-4
D gene: TRBD2
J gene: TRBJ2-5
clone size: NA
CDR3 DNA: TGTGCCAGCAGCCCCCCGGGACTAGGCCTAGAGACCCAGTACTTC
CDR3 protein: CASSPPGLGLETQYF

V gene: TRBV6-5
D gene: TRBD1
J gene: TRBJ2-7
clone size: NA
CDR3 DNA: TGTGCCAGCAGGGGGATGGGACAGGGGTCCTACGAGCAGTACTTC
CDR3 protein: CASRGMGQGSYEQYF

V gene: TRBV15
D gene: NA
J gene: TRBJ1-1
clone size: NA
CDR3 DNA: TGTGCCACCAGCAGCCTTGACTCTGAAGCTTTCTTT
CDR3 protein: CATSSLDSEAFF

V gene: TRBV28
D gene: NA
J gene: TRBJ1-5
clone size: NA
CDR3 DNA: TGTGCCAGCAGTAGACAGCCCAATTCTCCTAGCAATCAGCCCCAGCATTTT
CDR3 protein: CASSRQPNSPSNQPQHF

V gene: TRBV2
D gene: TRBD2
J gene: TRBJ2-7
clone size: NA
CDR3 DNA: TGTGCCAGCAGTTCCCTAGCGGCGAGGAACTACGAGCAGTACTTC
CDR3 protein: CASSSLAARNYEQYF

V gene: TRBV2
D gene: TRBD2
J gene: TRBJ2-5
clone size: NA
CDR3 DNA: TGTGCCAGCAGTGAAGTGTCTAGCGGGAGGGCCAGAGAGACCCAGTACTTC
CDR3 protein: CASSEVSSGRARETQYF

V gene: TRBV27
D gene: TRBD1
J gene: TRBJ2-3
clone size: NA
CDR3 DNA: TGTGCCAGCAGTGACGGACAGGTGCGCGGCACGCAGTATTTT
CDR3 protein: CASSDGQVRGTQYF

V gene: TRBV27
D gene: NA
J gene: TRBJ1-1
clone size: NA
CDR3 DNA: TGTGCCAGCAGTTACAGGGAAGGAACTGAAGCTTTCTTT
CDR3 protein: CASSYREGTEAFF

V gene: TRBV28
D gene: TRBD1
J gene: TRBJ2-7
clone size: NA
CDR3 DNA: TGTGCCAGCAGTTTTGCCGGGACAGGGAGTTTCTACGAGCAGTACTTC
CDR3 protein: CASSFAGTGSFYEQYF

V gene: TRBV2
D gene: NA
J gene: TRBJ1-5
clone size: NA
CDR3 DNA: TGTGCCAGCAAGAGGGAAGGGAATCAGCCCCAGCATTTT
CDR3 protein: CASKREGNQPQHF

V gene: TRBV7-2
D gene: NA
J gene: TRBJ1-1
clone size: NA
CDR3 DNA: TGTGCCAGCAGCTTAGAGGGGGATATGAACACTGAAGCTTTCTTT
CDR3 protein: CASSLEGDMNTEAFF

V gene: TRBV2
D gene: NA
J gene: TRBJ2-5
clone size: NA
CDR3 DNA: TGTGCCAGCAGTGAAGCGCTGCACGAGAGGGAGACCCAGTACTTC
CDR3 protein: CASSEALHERETQYF

V gene: TRBV9
D gene: NA
J gene: TRBJ1-5
clone size: NA
CDR3 DNA: TGTGCCAGCAGCGAGGGAGGGGACTTTGGGCAGCCCCAGCATTTT
CDR3 protein: CASSEGGDFGQPQHF

V gene: TRBV4-2
D gene: TRBD2
J gene: TRBJ2-7
clone size: NA
CDR3 DNA: TGTGCCAGCAGCCAAAGGGGCCCGACTAGCGGCTACGAGCAGTACTTC
CDR3 protein: CASSQRGPTSGYEQYF

V gene: TRBV2
D gene: TRBD2
J gene: TRBJ2-1
clone size: NA
CDR3 DNA: TGTGCCAGCGGGCTTACTAGCGCTTACAATGAGCAGTTCTTC
CDR3 protein: CASGLTSAYNEQFF

V gene: TRBV7-8
D gene: TRBD1
J gene: TRBJ1-2
clone size: NA
CDR3 DNA: TGTGCCAGCAGCTTAGAGAGAATCGGGGACAGCTATGGCTACACCTTC
CDR3 protein: CASSLERIGDSYGYTF

V gene: TRBV5-4
D gene: NA
J gene: TRBJ2-3
clone size: NA
CDR3 DNA: TGTGCCAGCAGCCCGTGGGGCTGGGCCACAGATACGCAGTATTTT
CDR3 protein: CASSPWGWATDTQYF

V gene: TRBV6-5
D gene: NA
J gene: TRBJ2-5
clone size: NA
CDR3 DNA: TGTGCCAGCAGTTACTCGTACCCGGAGGGGACCCAGTACTTC
CDR3 protein: CASSYSYPEGTQYF

V gene: TRBV10-2
D gene: TRBD2
J gene: TRBJ2-2
clone size: NA
CDR3 DNA: TGCGCCAGCAGGGGGACTAGTTGGACCGGGGAGCTGTTTTTT
CDR3 protein: CASRGTSWTGELFF

V gene: TRBV29-1
D gene: NA
J gene: TRBJ1-1
clone size: few
CDR3 DNA: TGCAGCGTTCGTTACAGTCAGCCGAACACTGAAGCTTTCTTT
CDR3 protein: CSVRYSQPNTEAFF

V gene: TRBV6-1
D gene: NA
J gene: TRBJ1-2
clone size: NA
CDR3 DNA: TGTGCCAGCAGTGAAAACACGGGACACGAACGAACTAACTATGGCTACACCTTC
CDR3 protein: CASSENTGHERTNYGYTF

V gene: TRBV9
D gene: TRBD1
J gene: TRBJ2-2
clone size: NA
CDR3 DNA: TGTGCCACCACCAGACAGGGTGACACCGGGGAGCTGTTTTTT
CDR3 protein: CATTRQGDTGELFF

V gene: TRBV27
D gene: TRBD1
J gene: TRBJ1-2
clone size: NA
CDR3 DNA: TGTGCCAGCAGTCCACGACTGGGACAGGGGGGTGGCTACACCTTC
CDR3 protein: CASSPRLGQGGGYTF

V gene: TRBV9
D gene: TRBD2
J gene: TRBJ2-7
clone size: NA
CDR3 DNA: TGTGCCAGCAGCCCACTTATGGGGGGGGACTACGAGCAGTACTTC
CDR3 protein: CASSPLMGGDYEQYF

V gene: TRBV2
D gene: NA
J gene: TRBJ2-7
clone size: NA
CDR3 DNA: TGTGCCAGCCTCCCCTCAGGTGCGATTGGCCAATACGAGCAGTACTTC
CDR3 protein: CASLPSGAIGQYEQYF

V gene: TRBV6-2/TRBV6-3
D gene: TRBD2
J gene: TRBJ2-1
clone size: NA
CDR3 DNA: TGTGCCAGCAGTCGAGTGGGCGGGAGGGCCTCGGATGAGCAGTTCTTC
CDR3 protein: CASSRVGGRASDEQFF

V gene: TRBV5-1
D gene: NA
J gene: TRBJ1-5
clone size: NA
CDR3 DNA: TGCGCCAGCAGCCCTCAGGGGCCAGGGCAGCCCCAGCATTTT
CDR3 protein: CASSPQGPGQPQHF

V gene: TRBV6-6
D gene: TRBD1
J gene: TRBJ1-3
clone size: NA
CDR3 DNA: TGTGCCAGCAGTTACACTCGGACAGGGGGGGGAAACACCATATATTTT
CDR3 protein: CASSYTRTGGGNTIYF

V gene: TRBV28
D gene: NA
J gene: TRBJ1-5
clone size: NA
CDR3 DNA: TGTGCCAGCAGTTTGTTGCAGGGGAATCAGCCCCAGCATTTT
CDR3 protein: CASSLLQGNQPQHF